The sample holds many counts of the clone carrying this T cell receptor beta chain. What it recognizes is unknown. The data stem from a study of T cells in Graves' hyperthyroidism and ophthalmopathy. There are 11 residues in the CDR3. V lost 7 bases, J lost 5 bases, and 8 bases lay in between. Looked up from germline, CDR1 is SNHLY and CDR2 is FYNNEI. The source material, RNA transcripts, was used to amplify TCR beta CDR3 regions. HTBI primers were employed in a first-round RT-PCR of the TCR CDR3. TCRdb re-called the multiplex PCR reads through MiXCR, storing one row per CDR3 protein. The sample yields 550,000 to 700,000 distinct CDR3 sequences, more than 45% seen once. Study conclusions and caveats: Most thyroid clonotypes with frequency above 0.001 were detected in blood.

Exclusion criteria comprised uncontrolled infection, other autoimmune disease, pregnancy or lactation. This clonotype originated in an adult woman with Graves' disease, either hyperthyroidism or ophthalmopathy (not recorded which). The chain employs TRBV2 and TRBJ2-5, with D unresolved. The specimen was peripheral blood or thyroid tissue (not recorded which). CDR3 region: CASTSSETQYF. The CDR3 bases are TGTGCCAGCACTAGTTCGGAGACCCAGTACTTC.